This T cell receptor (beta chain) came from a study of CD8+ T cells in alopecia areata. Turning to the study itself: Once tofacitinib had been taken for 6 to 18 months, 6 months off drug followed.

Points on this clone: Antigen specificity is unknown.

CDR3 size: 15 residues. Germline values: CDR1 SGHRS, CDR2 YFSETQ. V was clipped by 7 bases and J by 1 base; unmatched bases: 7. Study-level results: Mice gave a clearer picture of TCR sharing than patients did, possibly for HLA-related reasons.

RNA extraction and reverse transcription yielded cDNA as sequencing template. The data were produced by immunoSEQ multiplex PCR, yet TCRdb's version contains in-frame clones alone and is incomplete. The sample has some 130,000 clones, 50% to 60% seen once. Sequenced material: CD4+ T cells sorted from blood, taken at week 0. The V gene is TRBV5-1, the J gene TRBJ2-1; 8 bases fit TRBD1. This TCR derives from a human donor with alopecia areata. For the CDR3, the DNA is TGCGCCAGCCAGGGGGCGGCCAGGTCCTACAATGAGCAGTTCTTC. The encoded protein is CASQGAARSYNEQFF. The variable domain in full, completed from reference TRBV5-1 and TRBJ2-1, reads KAGVTQTPRYLIKTRGQQVTLSCSPISGHRSVSWYQQTPGQGLQFLFEYFSETQRNKGNFPGRFSGRQFSNSRSEMNVSTLELGDSALYLCASQGAARSYNEQFFGPGTRLTVL.